These 20 T cell receptor beta chains were all obtained from the same sample, sequenced in a study of vaccination effects on CD4 cells after COVID-19. These receptors are not linked to any known antigen. Culture lasted about ten days before CD4+ T cell isolation. PCR confirmed that the person was infected with SARS-CoV-2 between March and December 2020. Each participant was administered two doses of either the BNT162b2 or the mRNA-1273 vaccine. Here immunoSEQ multiplex PCR was the method, and the copy in TCRdb shows in-frame clones only, minus some. The sample shows tens of thousands of clones, about 74% of them seen only once. The starting material was CD4+ T cells from PBMCs cultured without peptide, obtained after COVID-19 vaccination. The origin of the receptors is a human donor who had a prior SARS-CoV-2 infection.

The chain combines TRBV9 with TRBJ2-1, with 11 bases lining up with TRBD2. The CDR3 extends over 16 amino acids. V shed 5 bases, J shed 5 bases, and the junction held 9 bases outside the gene matches. Germline loops: CDR1 SGDLS, CDR2 YYNGEE. The CDR3 DNA follows: TGTGCCAGCAGTTGGGGTAGCGGGGGGGCCGACAATGAGCAGTTCTTC. Amino acids: CASSWGSGGADNEQFF.

This clone was detected once. The gene calls are TRBV4-3 and TRBJ2-1; TRBD1 agrees at 11 bases. The CDR3 extends over 17 amino acids. V shed 2 bases and J 1 base; nucleotides not matched to a gene: 4. Germline V gives CDR1 LGHNA, CDR2 YSLEER. The CDR3 protein is CASSQQWDRGSYNEQFF. The CDR3 bases are TGCGCCAGCAGCCAACAATGGGACAGGGGGTCCTACAATGAGCAGTTCTTC.

Only one count was recorded for this clone. This rearrangement joins TRBV7-9 to TRBJ1-4, with a weak D call TRBD1 (5 bases). V lost 5 bases to trimming and J lost 8 bases, with 18 bases between them. Germline values: CDR1 SEHNR, CDR2 FQNEAQ (reference sequence). The CDR3 spans 15 residues. The CDR3 DNA follows: TGTGCCAGCAGCCACCGCGCGGGGGAGGGGGAAAAACTGTTTTTT. Its protein product is CASSHRAGEGEKLFF.

The chain joins TRBV10-3 to TRBJ1-4; no clear D. CDR3 length: 12 amino acids. Between the trimmed V and J ends, which lost 0 bases and 12 bases, there was a span of 8 bases. Germline V gene lookup returns CDR1 ENHRY and CDR2 SYGVKD. Here the CDR3 reads CAISESTRELFF. DNA of the CDR3: TGTGCCATCAGTGAGTCGACAAGGGAACTGTTTTTT.

This clone came up a few times. The V gene is TRBV5-4, the J gene TRBJ2-7; 7 bases match TRBD1. V lost 4 bases to trimming and J lost 2 bases; unmatched junction nucleotides: 6. The CDR3 has 14 amino acids. CDR1 is SGHNT, CDR2 YYREEE, per germline (reference sequence). CDR3: CASSKDRWAYEQYF. As DNA, the CDR3 is TGTGCCAGCAGCAAGGACAGGTGGGCCTACGAGCAGTACTTC.

Points on this clone: Other DNA sequences of this sample code for an identical CDR3. V gene TRBV9 combines with J gene TRBJ1-2; TRBD1 agrees at 11 bases. Germline V lookup: CDR1 SGDLS, CDR2 YYNGEE. CDR3 length: 15 amino acids. V lost 4 bases to trimming and J lost 2 bases; unmatched junction nucleotides: 4. CDR3 region: CASSPRDRGNYGYTF. CDR3 DNA: TGTGCCAGCAGCCCACGGGACAGGGGGAACTATGGCTACACCTTC.

The V and J genes are TRBV21-1 and TRBJ2-3. TRBV21-1 is a pseudogene segment. There are 15 residues in the CDR3. The CDR3 spells CASSKAGPSTDTQYF. The CDR3 DNA sequence: TGTGCCAGCAGCAAAGCAGGACCCAGCACAGATACGCAGTATTTT.

The chain links TRBV28 to TRBJ1-4; 10 nucleotides line up with TRBD1. The CDR3 is 16 residues long. The J segment lost 8 bases and the V segment lost 6 bases, leaving 12 bases of the junction unmatched. Germline V lookup: CDR1 MDHEN, CDR2 SYDVKM. CDR3 residues: CASRTGQTGGFEKLFF. The CDR3 bases are TGTGCCAGCAGGACCGGACAGACAGGGGGCTTCGAAAAACTGTTTTTT.

The chain employs TRBV7-3 and TRBJ1-1; tentatively, D is TRBD1 (5 bases). The CDR3 runs 14 residues. Trimming shortened V by 5 bases and J by 0 bases, and 10 bases separated the two germline ends. Germline V gene data show CDR1 as SGHTA and CDR2 as FQGTGA. This CDR3 is CASSPGGMNTEAFF. DNA for the CDR3: TGTGCCAGCAGCCCCGGGGGGATGAACACTGAAGCTTTCTTT.

The CDR3 loop reads CASSQRRTGDSTGELFF. Here the CDR3 DNA reads TGTGCCAGCAGCCAACGAAGGACAGGGGATTCCACCGGGGAGCTGTTTTTT. The J gene is TRBJ2-2, the V gene TRBV3-1 (or the pseudogene TRBV3-2); the match to TRBD1 covers 9 bases. Germline V gives CDR1 LGHDT, CDR2 YNNKEL (reference sequence). J gave up 4 bases and V 2 bases, and 8 bases lay outside the gene matches. The CDR3 runs to 17 residues.

The chain uses TRBV18 and TRBJ2-3; D may be TRBD1 (6 bases). The CDR3 is 17 amino acids. CDR1 and CDR2 (germline): KGHSH, LQKENI. V lost 2 bases to trimming and J lost 0 bases, with 15 bases between them. CDR3 residues: CASSPVFVGASTDTQYF. In DNA form, the CDR3 reads TGTGCCAGCTCACCAGTTTTTGTGGGGGCAAGCACAGATACGCAGTATTTT.

This clone occurred once. V and J are TRBV5-1 and TRBJ2-3; D is possibly TRBD1 (6 bases). The CDR3 runs 14 residues. Germline CDR1 and CDR2: SGHRS and YFSETQ. The V end lost 2 bases, the J end lost 2 bases, and 9 bases lay between the germline ends. The chain's CDR3 is CASSFGQSTDTQYF. The CDR3 DNA reads TGCGCCAGCAGCTTTGGACAGTCCACAGATACGCAGTATTTT.

The chain employs TRBV5-1 and TRBJ1-5; D is uncertain. The V end was cut by 4 bases, the J end by 1 base, with 9 bases between. There are 14 residues in the CDR3. The germline gives CDR1 SGHRS, CDR2 YFSETQ. This CDR3 reads CASSPGGSNQPQHF. CDR3 sequence (DNA): TGCGCCAGCAGCCCCGGAGGGAGCAATCAGCCCCAGCATTTT.

For the CDR3, the DNA is TGTGCCAGCAGCCAATTCAACTCCTACGAGCAGTACTTC. This gives the protein CASSQFNSYEQYF. The gene calls are TRBV3-1 (or the pseudogene TRBV3-2) and TRBJ2-7; D remains ambiguous. Germline values: CDR1 LGHDT, CDR2 YNNKEL (reference sequence). The CDR3 totals 13 residues. V lost 2 bases and J lost 0, with 5 bases in between.

The CDR3 loop is CATSEAGTATNYGYTF. The CDR3 DNA reads TGTGCCACCAGTGAGGCCGGGACCGCAACTAACTATGGCTACACCTTC. V gene TRBV24-1 combines with J gene TRBJ1-2, with D perhaps matching TRBD1 (5 bases). The CDR3 length is 16 residues. Germline CDR1 KGHDR, CDR2 SFDVKD. Trimming took off 4 bases at V and 0 bases at J, with 14 bases between the two ends.

The chain combines TRBV7-3 with TRBJ2-1; 9 nucleotides line up with TRBD2. The CDR3 covers 17 residues. With V trimmed by 5 bases and J by 8 bases, 16 bases remained unmatched. The germline V gene has CDR1 SGHTA and CDR2 FQGTGA. The CDR3 sequence: CASSRGSGRQGGDEQFF. CDR3 nucleotides: TGTGCCAGCAGCCGAGGGAGCGGGAGGCAGGGGGGGGATGAGCAGTTCTTC.

CDR3 sequence (DNA): TGTGCCAGCAGTTTCATCAACGAGCAGTTCTTC. It encodes CASSFINEQFF. V is TRBV12-3 or TRBV12-4 and J is TRBJ2-1; D not resolved. The CDR3 runs 11 residues. Trimming removed 3 bases from V and 10 bases from J, with 7 bases in between.

This clone was seen only a few times. The rearrangement links TRBV7-6 to TRBJ2-1; D may be TRBD1 (6 bases). Trimming pared 5 bases from V and 1 base from J, leaving 18 bases between. Germline V gene data show CDR1 as SGHVS and CDR2 as FNYEAQ. The CDR3 consists of 17 residues. The CDR3 bases are TGTGCCAGCAGCGGATGGGGTTTAGGGGGTTCCTACAATGAGCAGTTCTTC. It yields the protein CASSGWGLGGSYNEQFF.

The chain is built from TRBV7-3 and TRBJ2-3; no firm D call. This CDR3 has 14 amino acids. Trimming left V 4 bases short and J 2 bases short, with 10 bases between. Per the germline V gene, CDR1 is SGHTA and CDR2 is FQGTGA. The chain's CDR3 is CASSSTDSTDTQYF. In DNA form, the CDR3 reads TGTGCCAGCAGCTCCACCGACTCCACAGATACGCAGTATTTT. The complete variable domain, with remaining parts taken from reference TRBV7-3 and TRBJ2-3, reads GAGVSQTPSNKVTEKGKYVELRCDPISGHTALYWYRQSLGQGPEFLIYFQGTGAADDSGLPNDRFFAVRPEGSVSTLKIQRTERGDSAVYLCASSSTDSTDTQYFGPGTRLTVL.

The chain is built from TRBV3-1 (or the pseudogene TRBV3-2) and TRBJ1-4; maybe TRBD1 (6 bases). V gave up 6 bases and J gave up 5 bases, with 10 bases separating them. The CDR3 runs to 13 residues. Per germline, CDR1 LGHDT and CDR2 YNNKEL (reference sequence). Here the CDR3 reads CASRQTGNEKLFF. The CDR3, as DNA: TGTGCCAGCAGGCAAACAGGGAATGAAAAACTGTTTTTT.